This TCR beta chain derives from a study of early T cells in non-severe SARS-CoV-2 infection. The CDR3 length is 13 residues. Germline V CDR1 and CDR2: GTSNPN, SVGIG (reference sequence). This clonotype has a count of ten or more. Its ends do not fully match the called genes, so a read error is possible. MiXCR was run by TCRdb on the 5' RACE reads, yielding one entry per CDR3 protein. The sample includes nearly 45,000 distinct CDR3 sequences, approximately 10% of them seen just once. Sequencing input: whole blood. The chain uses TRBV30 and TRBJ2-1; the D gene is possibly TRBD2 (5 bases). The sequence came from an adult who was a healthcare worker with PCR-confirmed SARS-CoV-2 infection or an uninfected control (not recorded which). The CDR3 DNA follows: TGTGCCTGGAATGAAGGCTCTACTACTAGGATCCTCTTC. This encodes CAWNEGSTTRILF. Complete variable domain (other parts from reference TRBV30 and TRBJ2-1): SQTIHQWPATLVQPVGSPLSLECTVEGTSNPNLYWYRQAAGRGLQLLFYSVGIGQISSEVPQNLSASRPQDRQFILSSKKLLLSDSGFYLCAWNEGSTTRILFGPGTRLTVL.